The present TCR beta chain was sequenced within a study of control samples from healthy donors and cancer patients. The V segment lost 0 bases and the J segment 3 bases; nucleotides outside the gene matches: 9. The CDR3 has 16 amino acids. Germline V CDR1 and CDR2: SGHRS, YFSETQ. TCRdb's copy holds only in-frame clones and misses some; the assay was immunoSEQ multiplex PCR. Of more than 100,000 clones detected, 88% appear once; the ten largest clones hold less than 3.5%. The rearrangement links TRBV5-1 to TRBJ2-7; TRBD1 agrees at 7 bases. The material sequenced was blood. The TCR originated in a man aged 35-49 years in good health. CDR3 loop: CASSLEGTAPIYEQYF. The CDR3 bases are TGCGCCAGCAGCTTGGAGGGGACAGCCCCTATCTACGAGCAGTACTTC.